This is a list of T cell receptor beta chains from one sample in a study of cytomegalovirus exposure and HLA in healthy donors. Generated by immunoSEQ multiplex PCR, the TCRdb table keeps only in-frame clones and is missing some. The sample has about 98,000 clones, about 81% seen once; the top ten hold approximately 1.5%. Source material: PBMCs. Receptors were obtained from a man aged 35-49 years in good health and CMV-seronegative. Both conserved end residues are part of each CDR3. A D gene is named only where the DNA matches it firmly. Expanded clones are given a class, and other clones once, few, many or no size at all.

TRBV7-9,TRBJ2-5,NA,NA,CSSTLGGARGQETQYF,TGTTCCAGCACCTTGGGGGGGGCCAGGGGCCAAGAGACCCAGTACTTC
TRBV21-1,TRBJ2-7,NA,NA,CASEGGKEQYF,TGTGCCAGCGAGGGGGGGAAGGAGCAGTACTTC
TRBV6-5,TRBJ1-4,NA,TRBD1,CASSYDRGREKLFF,TGTGCCAGCAGTTACGACAGGGGGCGTGAAAAACTGTTTTTT
TRBV5-1,TRBJ2-1,NA,NA,CASSLETDFPYNEQFF,TGCGCCAGCAGCTTGGAGACAGACTTCCCCTACAATGAGCAGTTCTTC
TRBV7-9,TRBJ2-5,NA,NA,CASSLAGAEETQYF,TGTGCCAGCAGCTTAGCGGGGGCTGAAGAGACCCAGTACTTC
TRBV18,TRBJ1-2,NA,NA,CASSPLQGRNTF,TGTGCCAGCTCACCACTCCAGGGAAGGAACACCTTC
TRBV21-1,TRBJ2-1,NA,NA,CASVHRGNNNEQFF,TGTGCCAGCGTACACAGGGGGAATAACAATGAGCAGTTCTTC
TRBV7-9,TRBJ1-1,NA,TRBD1,CASSPQGYTEAFF,TGTGCCAGCAGTCCACAGGGGTACACTGAAGCTTTCTTT
TRBV15,TRBJ2-2,NA,TRBD2,CATSRVGGIGELFF,TGTGCCACCAGCAGAGTCGGGGGGATCGGGGAGCTGTTTTTT
TRBV13,TRBJ2-5,NA,TRBD1,CASSLTTGGETQYF,TGTGCCAGCAGCTTAACCACAGGGGGCGAGACCCAGTACTTC
TRBV7-8,TRBJ1-1,NA,NA,CASSWGLNTEAFF,TGTGCCAGCAGCTGGGGGCTGAACACTGAAGCTTTCTTT
TRBV28,TRBJ1-5,NA,NA,CASSPRTLSNQPQHF,TGTGCCAGCAGTCCCCGGACACTTAGCAATCAGCCCCAGCATTTT
TRBV25-1,TRBJ1-2,NA,NA,CASSEGETYYGYTF,TGTGCCAGCAGCGAAGGGGAGACGTACTATGGCTACACCTTC
TRBV19,TRBJ2-5,NA,NA,CASTKSGSETQYF,TGTGCCAGTACCAAGAGCGGGTCGGAGACCCAGTACTTC
TRBV10-3,TRBJ2-4,NA,NA,CAISRGAKNIQYF,TGTGCCATCAGTAGGGGAGCCAAAAACATTCAGTACTTC
TRBV2,TRBJ1-5,NA,NA,CASSDRGRQPQHF,TGTGCCAGCAGTGACAGGGGTAGGCAGCCCCAGCATTTT
TRBV6-6,TRBJ2-5,NA,NA,CASSYGSRTLETQYF,TGTGCCAGCAGTTACGGCTCCAGGACTTTGGAGACCCAGTACTTC
TRBV28,TRBJ2-7,NA,NA,CASTQATDRSYEQYF,TGTGCCAGCACCCAAGCGACGGACAGATCCTACGAGCAGTACTTC
TRBV4-1,TRBJ2-5,NA,TRBD2,CASSLSTSGGQETQYF,TGCGCCAGCAGCCTCTCCACTAGCGGGGGCCAAGAGACCCAGTACTTC
TRBV11-2,TRBJ2-7,NA,TRBD1,CASSPINRGSSSYEQYF,TGTGCCAGCAGCCCCATCAACAGGGGTTCCAGCTCCTACGAGCAGTACTTC
TRBV5-4,TRBJ2-1,NA,NA,CASSLEGGAKDEQFF,TGTGCCAGCAGCTTGGAAGGGGGGGCCAAAGATGAGCAGTTCTTC
TRBV10-3,TRBJ1-1,NA,NA,CAISGPTEAFF,TGTGCCATCTCCGGTCCCACTGAAGCTTTCTTT
TRBV5-1,TRBJ2-1,few,TRBD2,CASSLVAGGNNEQFF,TGCGCCAGCAGCTTGGTTGCGGGGGGGAACAATGAGCAGTTCTTC
TRBV7-9,TRBJ2-2,NA,NA,CASSFSFGELFF,TGTGCCAGCAGCTTTTCTTTCGGGGAGCTGTTTTTT
TRBV6-5,TRBJ1-5,few,NA,CASRSQGINQPQHF,TGTGCCAGCAGGTCCCAGGGGATCAATCAGCCCCAGCATTTT
TRBV7-9,TRBJ1-5,NA,TRBD1,CASSLDGQGNQPQHF,TGTGCCAGCAGTCTCGACGGACAGGGGAATCAGCCCCAGCATTTT
TRBV30,TRBJ1-1,NA,TRBD1,CAWRFWGQPDFEAFF,TGTGCCTGGAGGTTTTGGGGACAGCCCGACTTTGAAGCTTTCTTT
TRBV5-1,TRBJ2-7,NA,TRBD1,CASSWLGTGFYEQYF,TGCGCCAGCAGTTGGCTCGGGACAGGGTTCTACGAGCAGTACTTC
TRBV10-3,TRBJ1-1,NA,NA,CANSDTRGSAEAFF,TGTGCCAACAGCGACACGAGGGGGAGCGCTGAAGCTTTCTTT
TRBV9,TRBJ2-7,NA,NA,CASSVGTDISYEQYF,TGTGCCAGCAGCGTAGGGACAGACATCTCCTACGAGCAGTACTTC
TRBV19,TRBJ1-5,NA,TRBD1,CASSDRDRGPRNQPQHF,TGTGCCAGTAGTGACCGGGACAGGGGGCCTCGCAATCAGCCCCAGCATTTT
TRBV19,TRBJ1-5,NA,NA,CASRRDSNQPQHF,TGTGCCAGTAGGCGGGACAGCAATCAGCCCCAGCATTTT
TRBV7-2,TRBJ1-4,NA,TRBD1,CASSLSYRGPIATNEKLFF,TGTGCCAGCAGCTTATCGTACAGGGGTCCAATTGCAACTAATGAAAAACTGTTTTTT
TRBV11-2,TRBJ2-1,NA,TRBD1,CASSSGTGHYNEQFF,TGTGCCAGCAGCTCAGGGACAGGGCACTACAATGAGCAGTTCTTC
TRBV6-1,TRBJ2-3,NA,NA,CASSESAGQYF,TGTGCCAGCAGTGAGTCGGCAGGGCAGTATTTT
TRBV27,TRBJ2-2,NA,TRBD2,CASRSAGGRNTGELFF,TGTGCCAGCAGATCGGCGGGGGGTCGGAACACCGGGGAGCTGTTTTTT
TRBV7-9,TRBJ1-5,once,NA,CASSPGGFNQPQHF,TGTGCCAGCAGCCCCGGGGGGTTCAATCAGCCCCAGCATTTT
TRBV4-3,TRBJ1-5,NA,NA,CASSQDSEGGNQPQHF,TGCGCCAGCAGCCAAGATTCGGAAGGGGGAAATCAGCCCCAGCATTTT
TRBV21-1,TRBJ1-3,NA,NA,CASSKDAGRTTDVGGNTIYF,TGTGCCAGCAGCAAAGATGCGGGGCGGACAACGGACGTCGGAGGAAACACCATATATTTT
TRBV20-1,TRBJ2-1,NA,NA,CSAIRTSEQFF,TGCAGTGCGATAAGGACAAGTGAGCAGTTCTTC
TRBV7-9,TRBJ2-2,once,TRBD1,CASSPGTGINAGELFF,TGTGCCAGCAGCCCCGGGACAGGGATCAACGCCGGGGAGCTGTTTTTT
TRBV7-6,TRBJ2-7,NA,TRBD1,CASSLAGTGGSYEQYF,TGTGCCAGCAGCTTAGCCGGGACAGGGGGGTCCTACGAGCAGTACTTC
TRBV28,TRBJ1-2,NA,NA,CASMGASNYGYTF,TGTGCCAGCATGGGGGCCTCTAACTATGGCTACACCTTC
TRBV18,TRBJ2-5,once,NA,CASSPQRTLQETQYF,TGTGCCAGCTCACCTCAACGGACTCTCCAAGAGACCCAGTACTTC
TRBV4-2,TRBJ2-7,NA,TRBD1,CASSQNDRAYEQYF,TGTGCCAGCAGCCAAAATGACAGGGCCTACGAGCAGTACTTC
TRBV28,TRBJ1-5,NA,NA,CASSFVPPGVLGNQPQHF,TGTGCCAGCAGTTTTGTTCCCCCCGGGGTATTAGGCAATCAGCCCCAGCATTTT
TRBV25-1,TRBJ1-2,NA,NA,CASSEYTAFQGYTF,TGTGCCAGCAGTGAATATACCGCTTTTCAGGGCTACACCTTC
TRBV28,TRBJ1-1,NA,NA,CASSLMGRRDTEAFF,TGTGCCAGCAGTTTGATGGGGAGGCGGGACACTGAAGCTTTCTTT
TRBV6-4,TRBJ2-3,once,TRBD2,CASSPGLAGGDTQYF,TGTGCCAGCAGTCCGGGACTAGCGGGGGGAGATACGCAGTATTTT
TRBV5-5,TRBJ1-5,NA,NA,CASSLDGASFQPQHF,TGTGCCAGCAGCTTGGATGGGGCGAGTTTTCAGCCCCAGCATTTT
TRBV7-6,TRBJ2-3,NA,NA,CASSPAGASTDTQYF,TGTGCCAGCAGCCCCGCGGGGGCTAGCACAGATACGCAGTATTTT
TRBV5-4,TRBJ1-2,NA,NA,CASSLRVNYGYTF,TGTGCCAGCAGCTTGCGGGTTAACTATGGCTACACCTTC
TRBV7-7,TRBJ2-3,NA,NA,CASSYTPTGDTQYF,TGTGCCAGCAGCTATACCCCTACAGGGGATACGCAGTATTTT
TRBV2,TRBJ1-6,few,NA,CASRMGTGGMDSPLHF,TGTGCCAGCAGGATGGGGACCGGCGGGATGGATTCACCCCTCCACTTT
TRBV7-9,TRBJ1-1,NA,NA,CASSSGGDAFF,TGTGCCAGCAGTTCCGGGGGGGATGCTTTCTTT
TRBV5-6,TRBJ1-1,NA,TRBD1,CASSWNRGSNTEAFF,TGTGCCAGCAGCTGGAACAGGGGGAGCAACACTGAAGCTTTCTTT
TRBV5-4,TRBJ2-5,few,TRBD2,CASRADRLAGRETQYF,TGTGCCAGCAGGGCGGATCGGCTAGCGGGGAGGGAGACCCAGTACTTC